A selection of T cell receptor beta chains follows, all from one sample in a study of molecular identifiers for immune sequencing clone quantification. Each CDR3 protein gets one entry after TCRdb re-called the PCR reads with MiXCR. The sample has about 330,000 distinct CDR3 sequences, roughly a quarter seen once. The sample was naive CD8+ T cells from blood, with Jurkat cell RNA spiked in. The receptors shown here come from a human donor in good health. Some libraries in this study had Jurkat cell RNA spiked in. CDR3s include the opening cysteine and the closing phenylalanine or tryptophan. Fields, in order: D gene, clone size, J gene, V gene, CDR3 DNA, CDR3 protein. A D gene is named only where the DNA matches it firmly. Clone size is stated in some rows and not others, as once, few, many or a class when expanded.

TRBD1 | . | TRBJ1-2 | TRBV6-5 | TGTGCCAGCAGTTACACGACAGGGCGTAACTATGGCTACACCTTC | CASSYTTGRNYGYTF
TRBD2 | . | TRBJ2-5 | TRBV19 | TGTGCCAGTAGTATAACTAGCGGGGGACAAGAGACCCAGTACTTC | CASSITSGGQETQYF
TRBD2 | few | TRBJ2-7 | TRBV6-6 | TGTGCCAGCAGTTACACTAGCGCCTACGAGCAGTACTTC | CASSYTSAYEQYF
. | . | TRBJ1-1 | TRBV7-9 | TGTGCCAGCAGCTCAGTGAGGGGGATGAACACTGGAGCTTTCTTT | CASSSVRGMNTGAFF
. | . | TRBJ2-4 | TRBV27 | TGTGCCAGCAGATCAACAGGGACCAAAAACATTCAGTACTTC | CASRSTGTKNIQYF
. | few | TRBJ2-3 | TRBV6-2/TRBV6-3 | TGTGCCAGCAGTTACGACGAGAAAAGCCTCGAGCTCCGGGCAGATACGCAGTATTTT | CASSYDEKSLELRADTQYF
TRBD2 | many | TRBJ2-1 | TRBV5-4 | TGTGCCAGCAGCTTAACCGTCGTAGCGGGGGGCTCCTACAATGAGCAGTTCTTC | CASSLTVVAGGSYNEQFF
TRBD1 | few | TRBJ1-4 | TRBV5-1 | TGCGCCAGCAGCCTACAAACCGGGACAGCAGGCGAAAAACTGTTTTTT | CASSLQTGTAGEKLFF
. | few | TRBJ2-1 | TRBV6-6 | TGTGCCAGCAGTTACTCAAGTGATACCTACAATGAGCAGTTCTTC | CASSYSSDTYNEQFF
. | . | TRBJ2-7 | TRBV2 | TGTGCCAGCAGGCCCCCGGGGGTGGCAGCCTACGAGCAGTACTTC | CASRPPGVAAYEQYF
. | many | TRBJ1-1 | TRBV2 | TGTGCCAGCAGTGAGGGGGTGAACACTGAAGCTTTCTTT | CASSEGVNTEAFF
. | few | TRBJ1-1 | TRBV7-2 | TGTGCCAGCAGCTTAGCGCATCCCTTGAACACTGAAGCTTTCTTT | CASSLAHPLNTEAFF
. | many | TRBJ2-3 | TRBV4-1 | TGCGCCAGCAGCCAAGGGCGAGGCTTCGAGGCGCAGTATTTT | CASSQGRGFEAQYF
. | . | TRBJ2-3 | TRBV5-6 | TGTGCCAGCTGCCCATGGGACCTCACAGATACGCAGTATTTT | CASCPWDLTDTQYF
. | . | TRBJ1-5 | TRBV6-2/TRBV6-3 | TGTGCCAGCAGTTTTTGGTCTGGGCGCAATCAGCCCCAGCATTTT | CASSFWSGRNQPQHF
TRBD2 | few | TRBJ2-2 | TRBV9 | TGTGCCAGCAGCGGTAGCGGGAGGGCCGCCGGGGAGCTGTTTTTT | CASSGSGRAAGELFF
. | few | TRBJ2-7 | TRBV12-3/TRBV12-4 | TGTGCCAGCAGTTTTCGTCTGGGGGAGCTGTACGAGCAGTACTTC | CASSFRLGELYEQYF
TRBD2 | . | TRBJ2-7 | TRBV20-1 | TGCAGTGCCGACGGGACTAGCGGGATGTACGAGCAGTACTTC | CSADGTSGMYEQYF
. | many | TRBJ1-5 | TRBV5-6 | TGTGCCAGCAGCCCCCACGCAGGGGCGAACGTTGTTGGCAATCAGCCCCAGCATTTT | CASSPHAGANVVGNQPQHF
. | many | TRBJ2-3 | TRBV30 | TGTGCCTGGAGTGTACTAGCCCCAGATACGCAGTATTTT | CAWSVLAPDTQYF
TRBD1 | many | TRBJ1-6 | TRBV6-5 | TGTGCCAGCAGTTACTCCTCGGGACAGTATAATTCACCCCTCCACTTT | CASSYSSGQYNSPLHF
TRBD1 | many | TRBJ2-3 | TRBV7-9 | TGTGCCAGCAGCCGGGGACAGCCACTCACAGATACGCAGTATTTT | CASSRGQPLTDTQYF
. | . | TRBJ2-5 | TRBV7-9 | TGTGCCAGCAGCTTAGTTATAGGCAGTCAAGAGACCCAGTACTTC | CASSLVIGSQETQYF
. | few | TRBJ2-3 | TRBV12-3/TRBV12-4 | TGTGCCAGCAACAAGGACACGACAAATTTGTATACGCAGTATTTT | CASNKDTTNLYTQYF
. | . | TRBJ2-7 | TRBV4-1 | TGCGCCAGCAGCCAAGACCCAGGGAACCCCTACGAGCAGTACTTC | CASSQDPGNPYEQYF
. | . | TRBJ2-3 | TRBV7-2 | TGTGCCAGCAGCTTTGCCTTCCGAGCGTCACCAGATACGCAGTATTTT | CASSFAFRASPDTQYF
. | . | TRBJ2-3 | TRBV10-2 | TGCGCCAGCAGTGCGGTCTCTTTGGCAGATACGCAGTATTTT | CASSAVSLADTQYF
. | many | TRBJ2-6 | TRBV20-1 | TGCAGTGCACGAGGACTTCTCTCTGGGGCCAACGTCCTGACTTTC | CSARGLLSGANVLTF